Shown below are 14 T cell receptor beta chains from a single sample sequenced in a study of metastatic and nonmetastatic thyroid tumors. All patients were untreated before thyroid surgery. TCRdb re-called the PCR reads via MiXCR. The table lists 60,000 or so clones, roughly 30% of them singletons. Material for sequencing was blood. The source is a female donor with papillary thyroid cancer or a benign thyroid nodule (not recorded which). Some clones in this sample may be carry-over from other donors' samples.

This clone turned up a few times. This chain joins TRBV6-1 and TRBJ1-3, with 7 bases that match TRBD1. V was pared by 6 bases and J by 3 bases, with 8 bases of the junction left unmatched. CDR3 length equals 15 residues. The germline gives CDR1 MNHNS, CDR2 SASEGT. The chain's CDR3 is CASRTGRKGGNTIYF. The DNA of the CDR3 is TGTGCCAGCAGGACAGGGCGTAAGGGTGGAAACACCATATATTTT.

This clone was detected a few times. The V gene is TRBV24-1, the J gene TRBJ2-7; possibly TRBD2 for D (6 bases). The CDR3 has 12 residues. V was pared by 4 bases and J by 8 bases, with 11 bases between. CDR1 and CDR2 from the germline V gene are KGHDR and SFDVKD. CDR3 residues: CATSEEGAKQYF. DNA of the CDR3: TGTGCCACCAGTGAGGAGGGAGCGAAGCAGTACTTC.

In its sample, this clone was seen many times. This sequence joins TRBV29-1 and TRBJ1-1; D is undetermined. The CDR3 is made up of 12 amino acids. V was trimmed by 7 bases and J by 1 base, leaving 10 bases between them. CDR1 is SQVTM, CDR2 ANQGSEA, per germline. This chain's CDR3 is CSAKVQNTEAFF. For the CDR3, the DNA is TGCAGCGCCAAGGTGCAGAACACTGAAGCTTTCTTT.

This clone was counted a few times. In DNA form, the CDR3 reads TGTGCCAGCAGCCCCCGTAAGCGGGAGACATCCGAGCAGTACTTC. Encoded protein: CASSPRKRETSEQYF. The chain uses TRBV6-2 or TRBV6-3 and TRBJ2-7, with 8 nucleotides matching TRBD2. V shed 6 bases and J 6 bases; nucleotides not matched to a gene: 13. The germline V gene encodes CDR1 MNHEY and CDR2 SVGEGT. CDR3 size: 15 residues.

V usage is TRBV28 and J usage is TRBJ2-1; 12 nucleotides align to TRBD2. J was trimmed by 4 bases and V by 3 bases; bases with no gene match: 7. Germline CDR1 MDHEN, CDR2 SYDVKM. The CDR3 is 17 amino acids. The chain's CDR3 is CASSFLTSGSGYNEQFF. DNA of the CDR3: TGTGCCAGCAGTTTCCTGACTAGCGGGAGTGGATACAATGAGCAGTTCTTC.

This clone was recorded only once. The rearrangement uses TRBV9 and TRBJ2-6; 8 bases are shared with TRBD1. The CDR3 length is 16 residues. V lost 4 bases and J lost 4; bases outside the gene matches: 7. Germline V gene lookup returns CDR1 SGDLS and CDR2 YYNGEE. The CDR3 loop is CASSPRTGRGANVLTF. DNA for the CDR3: TGTGCCAGCAGCCCCCGGACAGGGCGAGGGGCCAACGTCCTGACTTTC.

This clone was seen a handful of times. The chain carries TRBV25-1 and TRBJ2-7; TRBD2 matches 8 bases. Germline CDR1 MGHDK, CDR2 SYGVNS. CDR3 length equals 16 residues. V gave up 7 bases and J gave up 4 bases; unmatched junction bases: 15. The CDR3 is CASTNIAGGGGYEQYF. The CDR3 coding sequence is TGTGCCAGCACCAATATCGCGGGGGGAGGAGGGTACGAGCAGTACTTC.

This chain joins TRBV7-8 and TRBJ1-2, with 8 positions matching TRBD1. The germline CDR1 and CDR2 sequences are SGHVS and FQNEAQ. With V trimmed by 1 base and J by 4 bases, 5 bases remained unmatched. The CDR3 is 15 amino acids. The CDR3 sequence: CASSLGVGQGYGYTF. DNA for the CDR3: TGTGCCAGCAGCTTAGGGGTTGGACAGGGCTATGGCTACACCTTC.

This clone has only a few counts. The CDR3 is CASSTSDGWGSEQYF. CDR3 coding DNA: TGTGCCAGTAGTACCTCCGACGGGTGGGGCTCCGAGCAGTACTTC. The chain employs TRBV19 and TRBJ2-7, with a tentative D call TRBD1 (5 bases). This CDR3 is built from 15 residues. V shed 4 bases and J shed 6 bases, with 19 bases lying between them. The germline V gene has CDR1 LNHDA and CDR2 SQIVND (reference sequence).

The chain recombines TRBV6-1 with TRBJ2-7; 10 nucleotides line up with TRBD2. V lost 7 bases, J lost 5 bases, and 8 bases stayed unmatched. This CDR3 has 14 residues. Germline V gives CDR1 MNHNS, CDR2 SASEGT. DNA of the CDR3: TGTGCCAGCAAAGCCAGCGGGAGGGGAAACGAGCAGTACTTC. It translates to CASKASGRGNEQYF.

By frequency in the sample, this clone is medium-sized (0.01 to 0.1%). The V gene is TRBV2, the J gene TRBJ2-2; TRBD2 might be the D (5 bases). The CDR3 has 13 residues. Trimming pared 3 bases from V and 5 bases from J, leaving 7 bases between. Germline CDR1 reads SNHLY; CDR2 reads FYNNEI. CDR3 residues: CASSERGTGELFF. In DNA form, the CDR3 reads TGTGCCAGCAGTGAGCGAGGGACCGGGGAGCTGTTTTTT.

In this sample, this clone is medium-sized. The V call is TRBV6-5, the J call TRBJ1-1; TRBD1 might be the D (6 bases). Germline CDR1 is MNHEY and CDR2 is SVGAGI. This CDR3 is 19 amino acids long. Trimming stripped 0 bases from V and 5 bases from J, with 25 bases between. CDR3 amino acids: CASSYSSGGLRGMYTEAFF. The CDR3 DNA sequence: TGTGCCAGCAGTTACTCGAGTGGGGGCTTGAGGGGAATGTATACTGAAGCTTTCTTT.

CDR3 residues: CSARDSGGASTDTQYF. CDR3 nucleotide sequence: TGCAGTGCTAGAGATAGCGGGGGGGCCAGCACAGATACGCAGTATTTT. The chain recombines TRBV20-1 with TRBJ2-3, with 11 bases that match TRBD2. The CDR3 has 16 amino acids. With V trimmed by 0 bases and J by 0 bases, 2 bases remained unmatched. Germline CDR1 and CDR2: DFQATT and SNEGSKA (reference sequence).

This chain joins TRBV20-1 and TRBJ2-7; TRBD2 matches 10 bases. With V trimmed by 5 bases and J by 2 bases, 12 bases remained unmatched. Germline V CDR1 and CDR2: DFQATT, SNEGSKA (reference sequence). The CDR3 spans 16 residues. The CDR3 region has the DNA TGCAGTGCTCGCAAGCTAGGGACTAGCGAGACCTACGAGCAGTACTTC. It encodes CSARKLGTSETYEQYF.